Following are 21 T cell receptor beta chains from one sample sequenced in a study of OX40 agonist ivuxolimab in advanced cancers. Profiling relied on immunoSEQ multiplex PCR, and the TCRdb table lists in-frame clones only, not all of them. The top ten clones hold over 1.1% of a sample with about 34,000 clones, 80% to 85% of them seen once. This specimen was CD4+ or CD8+ T cells sorted from blood, taken in a trial of the OX40 agonist ivuxolimab. These TCRs come from an adult with an advanced solid tumor such as melanoma, head and neck, liver or kidney cancer.

The genes are TRBV7-2 and TRBJ1-3, with 7 bases matching TRBD1. Germline loops: CDR1 SGHTA, CDR2 FQGNSA. V was pared by 4 bases and J by 8 bases, with 14 bases of the junction left unmatched. The length of the CDR3 is 16 residues. The CDR3 DNA reads as TGTGCCAGCAGCTCCCTGGGGGGCAGGGGGATAGACACCATATATTTT. Protein: CASSSLGGRGIDTIYF. The entire variable domain, with the rest obtained from reference TRBV7-2 and TRBJ1-3, is as follows: GAGVSQSPSNKVTEKGKDVELRCDPISGHTALYWYRQSLGQGLEFLIYFQGNSAPDKSGLPSDRFSAERTGGSVSTLTIQRTQQEDSAVYLCASSSLGGRGIDTIYFGEGSWLTVV.

This chain joins TRBV19 and TRBJ2-5, with D possibly being TRBD2 (6 bases). Trimming pared 5 bases from V and 2 bases from J, leaving 15 bases between. Looked up from germline, CDR1 is LNHDA and CDR2 is SQIVND (reference sequence). CDR3 length equals 15 residues. The CDR3 sequence is CASSRTGGVQETQYF. CDR3 nucleotide sequence: TGTGCCAGTAGTCGTACCGGGGGAGTTCAAGAGACCCAGTACTTC. Complete variable domain (other parts from reference TRBV19 and TRBJ2-5): DGGITQSPKYLFRKEGQNVTLSCEQNLNHDAMYWYRQDPGQGLRLIYYSQIVNDFQKGDIAEGYSVSREKKESFPLTVTSAQKNPTAFYLCASSRTGGVQETQYFGPGTRLLVL.

V is TRBV5-4 and J is TRBJ2-5, with 12 positions matching TRBD2. The germline gives CDR1 SGHNT, CDR2 YYREEE (reference sequence). The ends lost 0 bases at V and 4 bases at J; junction bases unmatched: 4. CDR3 length: 16 residues. The CDR3 DNA follows: TGTGCCAGCAGCTTGGGACTAGCGGGAGATATAGAGACCCAGTACTTC. Protein product: CASSLGLAGDIETQYF.

This clone was counted once. Other DNA sequences from this sample encode an identical CDR3 as well. This sequence joins TRBV7-2 and TRBJ2-3, with a weak D call TRBD1 (5 bases). The CDR3 consists of 12 residues. V lost 2 bases to trimming and J lost 6 bases, with 6 bases between them. Germline assignment: CDR1 SGHTA and CDR2 FQGNSA. The CDR3, as DNA: TGTGCCAGCAGCTTAAAGGGGGATACGCAGTATTTT. Protein: CASSLKGDTQYF.

As regards this clone: The same CDR3 is also encoded by other DNA sequences in this sample. The rearrangement links TRBV7-2 to TRBJ2-1; D ambiguous. This CDR3 has 11 amino acids. Germline V gene sequence: CDR1 SGHTA, CDR2 FQGNSA. The V and J ends lost 0 bases and 7 bases respectively, with 1 base between them. The CDR3 reads CASSLANEQFF. The DNA for the CDR3 is TGTGCCAGCAGCTTAGCGAATGAGCAGTTCTTC.

The rearrangement uses TRBV7-2 and TRBJ2-5; D not resolved. The J call could be wrong; TRBJ2-7 is a better fit for the DNA end. The CDR3 runs to 14 residues. CDR1 is SGHTA and CDR2 is FQGNSA in the germline V gene. CDR3 in amino acids: CASRRGGDSYEQYF. The CDR3 coding sequence is TGTGCCAGCCGGCGCGGTGGCGATTCCTACGAGCAGTACTTC.

This clone is termed medium-sized. V and J are TRBV5-1 and TRBJ2-2; no clear D gene. The CDR3 covers 15 residues. Looked up from germline, CDR1 is SGHRS and CDR2 is YFSETQ. Trimming pared 1 base from V and 0 bases from J, leaving 7 bases between. The CDR3 region has the DNA TGCGCCAGCAGCTTGTCGCAGGCGAACACCGGGGAGCTGTTTTTT. This translates into CASSLSQANTGELFF. Supplemented by reference TRBV5-1 and TRBJ2-2, the full variable domain reads KAGVTQTPRYLIKTRGQQVTLSCSPISGHRSVSWYQQTPGQGLQFLFEYFSETQRNKGNFPGRFSGRQFSNSRSEMNVSTLELGDSALYLCASSLSQANTGELFFGEGSRLTVL.

Here the CDR3 reads CASSPVTDTQYF. In DNA form, the CDR3 reads TGTGCCAGCAGCCCGGTCACAGATACGCAGTATTTT. The chain carries TRBV7-2 and TRBJ2-3; no clear D. In germline, CDR1 is SGHTA, CDR2 FQGNSA. The CDR3 is 12 residues long. Trimming left V 5 bases short and J 2 bases short, with 5 bases between.

V is TRBV4-1 and J is TRBJ2-3; D might be TRBD2 (6 bases). V was trimmed by 0 bases and J by 2 bases, leaving 12 bases between them. This CDR3 contains 16 residues. Germline values: CDR1 MGHRA, CDR2 YSYEKL. The CDR3 protein is CASSQESAGFTDTQYF. CDR3 DNA: TGCGCCAGCAGCCAAGAATCCGCGGGATTCACAGATACGCAGTATTTT.

This chain joins TRBV29-1 and TRBJ2-2; 7 bases are shared with TRBD1. There are 14 residues in the CDR3. V was pared by 5 bases and J by 0 bases, with 3 bases of the junction left unmatched. Germline V CDR1 and CDR2: SQVTM, ANQGSEA. CDR3 DNA: TGCAGCGTTACTGGACAGGCGAACACCGGGGAGCTGTTTTTT. Translation gives CSVTGQANTGELFF.

V gene TRBV7-2 combines with J gene TRBJ1-2; TRBD1 agrees at 7 bases. There are 15 residues in the CDR3. Trimming removed 2 bases from V and 5 bases from J; junction bases left unmatched: 8. Germline lookup yields CDR1 SGHTA and CDR2 FQGNSA. CDR3 residues: CASSLRGQKAYGYTF. The CDR3 DNA follows: TGTGCCAGCAGCTTAAGGGGACAGAAGGCATATGGCTACACCTTC.

This sequence joins TRBV2 and TRBJ2-5, with TRBD2 matching over 8 bases. Per the germline V gene, CDR1 is SNHLY and CDR2 is FYNNEI. The CDR3 is 16 amino acids. The V segment lost 6 bases and the J segment 1 base; nucleotides outside the gene matches: 10. CDR3 region: CASRDGRGGPQETQYF. The CDR3 DNA is TGTGCCAGCAGGGACGGACGGGGGGGCCCCCAAGAGACCCAGTACTTC.

The CDR3 protein is CASSLASGTALNTEAFF. The CDR3 DNA reads TGTGCCAGCAGCTTAGCGTCAGGGACAGCTCTAAACACTGAAGCTTTCTTT. The rearrangement uses TRBV7-2 and TRBJ1-1; 7 bases map to TRBD1. From germline, CDR1 is SGHTA and CDR2 FQGNSA. The CDR3 is made up of 17 amino acids. Trimming took 0 bases from V and 2 from J; bases not matched to a gene: 9.

This chain joins TRBV5-6 and TRBJ1-1, with D possibly being TRBD1 (5 bases). Trimming cost V 4 bases and J 0 bases, with 22 bases left between them. CDR1 SGHDT and CDR2 YYEEEE come from the germline V gene. The CDR3 sequence is 18 residues long. The CDR3 region is CASSTVGLGASMNTEAFF. CDR3 coding DNA: TGTGCCAGCAGCACCGTGGGGCTCGGGGCTTCAATGAACACTGAAGCTTTCTTT.

CDR3: CASSWIAGGPEETQYF. The CDR3 coding sequence is TGTGCCAGCAGCTGGATCGCGGGGGGGCCCGAAGAGACCCAGTACTTC. The V call is TRBV5-5, the J call TRBJ2-5; 9 bases are a match to TRBD2. This CDR3 spans 16 amino acids. Germline V lookup: CDR1 SGHKS, CDR2 YYEKEE (reference sequence). With 3 bases clipped from V and 3 bases from J, the junction kept 9 bases outside the gene matches.

The chain uses TRBV5-8 and TRBJ2-5; 12 positions match TRBD2. Losses at the gene ends were 4 bases for V and 9 bases for J; bases not matched to a gene: 7. Germline-derived CDR1 and CDR2 are SGHTS and YDEGEE. CDR3 length: 14 residues. The DNA of the CDR3 is TGTGCCAGCAGCCCGCGACTAGCGGGAGTTCCCCAGTACTTC. It specifies CASSPRLAGVPQYF.

For this clone: Distinct nucleotide sequences in the sample also encode this CDR3. The gene calls are TRBV18 and TRBJ2-7; 11 nucleotides match TRBD1. CDR3 length: 14 amino acids. V lost 3 bases to trimming and J lost 7 bases; unmatched junction nucleotides: 5. CDR1 is KGHSH and CDR2 is LQKENI in the germline V gene. CDR3 nucleotide sequence: TGTGCCAGCTCACCCGGACAGGGGGCGCGTGAGCAGTACTTC. Protein sequence: CASSPGQGAREQYF. The entire variable domain, with the rest obtained from reference TRBV18 and TRBJ2-7, is as follows: NAGVMQNPRHLVRRRGQEARLRCSPMKGHSHVYWYRQLPEEGLKFMVYLQKENIIDESGMPKERFSAEFPKEGPSILRIQQVVRGDSAAYFCASSPGQGAREQYFGPGTRLTVT.

In this sample, this clone turned up a few times. The CDR3 bases are TGCAGCGCCTCACAGGGAGTCGGGGAGCTGTTTTTT. Encoded protein: CSASQGVGELFF. J is TRBJ2-2 and V is TRBV29-1, with D tentatively TRBD1 (6 bases). Germline loops: CDR1 SQVTM, CDR2 ANQGSEA. This CDR3 comprises 12 residues. Trimming took off 7 bases at V and 7 bases at J, with 13 bases between the two ends.

The chain carries TRBV6-1 and TRBJ1-2, with D uncertain. V lost 1 base, J lost 4 bases, and 13 bases lay in between. The CDR3 has 15 amino acids. CDR1 and CDR2 from the germline V gene are MNHNS and SASEGT. The chain's CDR3 is CASSEGGPALYGYTF. DNA for the CDR3: TGTGCCAGCAGTGAAGGAGGGCCGGCCCTCTATGGCTACACCTTC.

The V and J genes are TRBV18 and TRBJ2-7; 8 nucleotides agree with TRBD1. The CDR3 runs 14 residues. Germline CDR1 and CDR2: KGHSH and LQKENI. Trimming at V came to 7 bases and at J to 6 bases, leaving 11 bases not matched to a gene. The CDR3, as DNA: TGTGCCAGCTTAGCAGGACAGGGTAGCGGCGAGCAGTACTTC. Translating gives CASLAGQGSGEQYF. The full variable domain, completed using reference TRBV18 and TRBJ2-7, is NAGVMQNPRHLVRRRGQEARLRCSPMKGHSHVYWYRQLPEEGLKFMVYLQKENIIDESGMPKERFSAEFPKEGPSILRIQQVVRGDSAAYFCASLAGQGSGEQYFGPGTRLTVT.

This clone has just a few counts. The chain recombines TRBV5-1 with TRBJ2-3; weak D call: TRBD2 (6 bases). V lost 4 bases and J lost 5, with 20 bases in between. Germline V lookup: CDR1 SGHRS, CDR2 YFSETQ. This CDR3 is 16 amino acids long. The CDR3 protein is CASSAGTAAWIDTQYF. DNA for the CDR3: TGCGCCAGCAGCGCTGGGACTGCAGCGTGGATAGATACGCAGTATTTT.